These 23 T cell receptor beta chains were all obtained from the same sample, sequenced in a study of blood T cell repertoires in COVID-19. Method: immunoSEQ multiplex PCR; TCRdb's copy keeps in-frame clones and lacks some. The data hold roughly 150,000 clones, with 70% to 90% observed a single time. Material: peripheral blood. The receptors shown here come from a human donor in a cohort sampled during active COVID-19.

The chain employs TRBV7-6 and TRBJ2-3, with D possibly matching TRBD2 (7 bases). This CDR3 has 18 amino acids. The V gene lost 5 bases and the J gene lost 0 bases, with 21 bases spanning the gap. Germline lookup yields CDR1 SGHVS and CDR2 FNYEAQ. The CDR3 DNA is TGTGCCAGCAGCCGATCAGGGGCCGGACTAGGGAGCACAGATACGCAGTATTTT. This sequence encodes CASSRSGAGLGSTDTQYF. The whole variable domain, filled in from reference TRBV7-6 and TRBJ2-3, reads GAGVSQSPRYKVTKRGQDVALRCDPISGHVSLYWYRQALGQGPEFLTYFNYEAQQDKSGLPNDRFSAERPEGSISTLTIQRTEQRDSAMYRCASSRSGAGLGSTDTQYFGPGTRLTVL.

The chain links TRBV10-3 to TRBJ2-3; D gene unclear. Germline V gene lookup returns CDR1 ENHRY and CDR2 SYGVKD. Trimming cost V 0 bases and J 14 bases, with 9 bases left between them. This CDR3 is built from 11 residues. For the CDR3, the DNA is TGTGCCATCAGTGAGTCCTCTTTTTGGTATTTT. The encoded protein is CAISESSFWYF.

The chain recombines TRBV19 with TRBJ2-2; possibly TRBD1 for D (5 bases). V was trimmed by 7 bases and J by 0 bases, leaving 18 bases between them. Germline CDR1 reads LNHDA; CDR2 reads SQIVND (reference sequence). The CDR3 contains 17 residues. CDR3 sequence reads: CASTSQRGRTNTGELFF. The CDR3 DNA sequence: TGTGCCAGTACCTCCCAAAGGGGCAGAACGAACACCGGGGAGCTGTTTTTT.

This chain uses TRBV7-3 with TRBJ2-3, with 8 bases identical to TRBD2. Germline-derived CDR1 and CDR2 are SGHTA and FQGTGA. The V gene end was trimmed by 5 bases and the J gene end by 4 bases; junction bases not matched to a gene: 8. CDR3 length: 15 amino acids. DNA of the CDR3: TGTGCCAGCAGCAGCGGGGGACTAGGCTCAGATACGCAGTATTTT. Translated, it gives CASSSGGLGSDTQYF.

This clone showed up just once. The chain employs TRBV7-6 and TRBJ1-5; tentatively, D is TRBD1 (6 bases). There are 15 residues in the CDR3. CDR1 and CDR2 (germline): SGHVS, FNYEAQ. V lost 5 bases to trimming and J lost 3 bases, with 14 bases between them. The CDR3 bases are TGTGCCAGCAGCGCAAACACAGGGATCAATCAGCCCCAGCATTTT. Its protein product is CASSANTGINQPQHF.

The chain links TRBV5-1 to TRBJ2-1, with 10 bases matching TRBD1. Germline V gives CDR1 SGHRS, CDR2 YFSETQ. The V and J ends lost 4 bases and 3 bases, in that order; junction bases with no gene match: 7. The CDR3 has 16 amino acids. The CDR3 region has the DNA TGCGCCAGCAGCACCTTGACAGGGGGCATCTACAATGAGCAGTTCTTC. Protein product: CASSTLTGGIYNEQFF.

The J gene is TRBJ2-1, the V gene TRBV5-6, with D perhaps TRBD1 (5 bases). CDR3 length: 14 amino acids. Germline V gene sequence: CDR1 SGHDT, CDR2 YYEEEE. V was clipped by 2 bases and J by 5 bases, with 11 bases between them. The CDR3 loop reads CASSLGRRDNEQFF. The CDR3, as DNA: TGTGCCAGCAGCTTAGGGCGCAGGGACAATGAGCAGTTCTTC.

V and J are TRBV13 and TRBJ2-6; TRBD2 might be the D (5 bases). CDR3 size: 16 residues. V lost 3 bases, J lost 4 bases, and 13 bases lay in between. In germline, CDR1 is PRHDT, CDR2 FYEKMQ (reference sequence). In DNA, the CDR3 is TGTGCCAGCAGCTTGAGTCCGAGGGCCGGGGCCAACGTCCTGACTTTC. Amino acid sequence: CASSLSPRAGANVLTF. Complete variable domain (other parts from reference TRBV13 and TRBJ2-6): AAGVIQSPRHLIKEKRETATLKCYPIPRHDTVYWYQQGPGQDPQFLISFYEKMQSDKGSIPDRFSAQQFSDYHSELNMSSLELGDSALYFCASSLSPRAGANVLTFGAGSRLTVL.

The chain links TRBV19 to TRBJ2-2; 8 nucleotides agree with TRBD1. From germline, CDR1 is LNHDA and CDR2 SQIVND (reference sequence). Trimming cost V 6 bases and J 2 bases; bases outside gene matches: 5. This CDR3 contains 15 residues. CDR3 nucleotides: TGTGCCAGTAGCCGGACAGGGATTAACACCGGGGAGCTGTTTTTT. Residues: CASSRTGINTGELFF.

The chain carries TRBV11-3 and TRBJ2-7; D might be TRBD1 (6 bases). Looked up from germline, CDR1 is SGHNT and CDR2 is YENEEA. The CDR3 covers 13 residues. The V gene lost 5 bases and the J gene lost 6 bases, with 14 bases spanning the gap. In DNA form, the CDR3 reads TGTGCCAGCAGCCCTACAGGGACGGGCGAGCAGTACTTC. Translation gives CASSPTGTGEQYF.

The rearrangement uses TRBV4-2 and TRBJ1-5; D remains ambiguous. This CDR3 contains 15 residues. Trimming removed 4 bases from V and 2 bases from J, with 12 bases in between. Germline V lookup: CDR1 LGHNA, CDR2 YNFKEQ. CDR3 DNA: TGTGCCAGCAGCCCGGGAAGTTGGGGCAATCAGCCCCAGCATTTT. This encodes CASSPGSWGNQPQHF.

The genes are TRBV13 and TRBJ2-1; 12 bases align to TRBD2. CDR1 and CDR2 from the germline V gene are PRHDT and FYEKMQ (reference sequence). With V trimmed by 3 bases and J by 12 bases, 12 bases remained unmatched. The CDR3 length is 16 residues. The CDR3 DNA reads as TGTGCCAGCAGCTTCCTAGGGGGACTAGCGGGTACGTTGCAGTTCTTC. Residues: CASSFLGGLAGTLQFF.

The chain is built from TRBV7-2 and TRBJ1-1, with 7 bases lining up with TRBD1. Germline trimming cut 5 bases from V and 5 bases from J; bases unmatched to any gene: 5. Germline-derived CDR1 and CDR2 are SGHTA and FQGNSA. This CDR3 comprises 13 residues. This CDR3 is CASSRTGGTEAFF. In DNA form, the CDR3 reads TGTGCCAGCAGCCGGACAGGCGGTACTGAAGCTTTCTTT.

This rearrangement joins TRBV5-5 to TRBJ1-1, with 10 bases aligning to TRBD1. Per the germline V gene, CDR1 is SGHKS and CDR2 is YYEKEE (reference sequence). Trimming at V came to 2 bases and at J to 11 bases, leaving 12 bases not matched to a gene. This CDR3 contains 15 residues. The CDR3 DNA follows: TGTGCCAGCAGCTTCCCCGGGACAGGGGTCCAGGAGGCTTTCTTT. Encoded protein: CASSFPGTGVQEAFF.

The J gene is TRBJ1-2, the V gene TRBV29-1, with 11 positions matching TRBD1. In germline, CDR1 is SQVTM, CDR2 ANQGSEA. The CDR3 runs to 15 residues. V lost 6 bases to trimming and J lost 5 bases; unmatched junction nucleotides: 11. CDR3 coding DNA: TGCAGCGTAGCTGGACAGGGGGCGACGTCATATGGCTACACCTTC. This codes for CSVAGQGATSYGYTF.

The chain has TRBV19 and TRBJ2-7; TRBD1 might be the D (5 bases). V was cut by 3 bases and J by 5 bases, with 14 bases left in between. CDR3 length: 14 amino acids. Germline CDR1 reads LNHDA; CDR2 reads SQIVND (reference sequence). CDR3 amino acids: CASSIQVRVHEQYF. CDR3 nucleotide sequence: TGTGCCAGTAGTATTCAAGTCAGGGTCCACGAGCAGTACTTC. Complete variable domain (other parts from reference TRBV19 and TRBJ2-7): DGGITQSPKYLFRKEGQNVTLSCEQNLNHDAMYWYRQDPGQGLRLIYYSQIVNDFQKGDIAEGYSVSREKKESFPLTVTSAQKNPTAFYLCASSIQVRVHEQYFGPGTRLTVT.

The chain couples TRBV19 to TRBJ2-1; D is uncertain. This CDR3 has 17 amino acids. The germline V and J ends were trimmed by 0 bases and 0 bases, with 12 bases remaining between them. CDR1 is LNHDA and CDR2 is SQIVND in the germline V gene (reference sequence). The DNA of the CDR3 is TGTGCCAGTAGTATAGATAGGTCAGGCCGCTCCTACAATGAGCAGTTCTTC. Amino acid sequence: CASSIDRSGRSYNEQFF.

There are a few counts of this clone. J is TRBJ1-2 and V is TRBV4-3; unclear D gene. The V gene lost 1 base and the J gene lost 4 bases, with 13 bases spanning the gap. Germline CDR1 is LGHNA and CDR2 is YSLEER. The CDR3 length is 15 residues. The CDR3 region has the DNA TGCGCCAGCAGCCAAGGTTTTTCACAGATCTATGGCTACACCTTC. This translates into CASSQGFSQIYGYTF.

The count of this clone is one. The chain recombines TRBV5-1 with TRBJ2-7; a possible D gene is TRBD1 (6 bases). The CDR3 sequence is 15 residues long. V was trimmed by 0 bases and J by 0 bases, leaving 10 bases between them. The V gene's germline CDR1 is SGHRS and CDR2 YFSETQ. CDR3 DNA: TGCGCCAGCAGCTTGGACACAGGGTCCTCCTACGAGCAGTACTTC. It encodes CASSLDTGSSYEQYF. The entire variable domain, with the rest obtained from reference TRBV5-1 and TRBJ2-7, is as follows: KAGVTQTPRYLIKTRGQQVTLSCSPISGHRSVSWYQQTPGQGLQFLFEYFSETQRNKGNFPGRFSGRQFSNSRSEMNVSTLELGDSALYLCASSLDTGSSYEQYFGPGTRLTVT.

The V and J genes are TRBV27 and TRBJ1-6, with D possibly being TRBD1 (5 bases). The CDR3 runs to 15 residues. V gave up 4 bases and J gave up 4 bases, with 11 bases separating them. CDR1 MNHEY and CDR2 SMNVEV come from the germline V gene (reference sequence). In nucleotides, the CDR3 is TGTGCCAGCAGTTCCCAGGGCCTTTATAATTCACCCCTCCACTTT. Residues: CASSSQGLYNSPLHF.

This chain connects TRBV19 to TRBJ2-6, with 11 bases matching TRBD1. CDR1 is LNHDA and CDR2 is SQIVND in the germline V gene (reference sequence). The CDR3 sequence is 17 residues long. V trimming: 4 bases; J trimming: 2 bases; junction bases outside the gene matches: 4. The CDR3, as DNA: TGTGCCAGTAGTAATCCGGGACAGGGGGCTGGGGCCAACGTCCTGACTTTC. Its translation is CASSNPGQGAGANVLTF. Full variable domain (outside the CDR3, taken from reference TRBV19 and TRBJ2-6): DGGITQSPKYLFRKEGQNVTLSCEQNLNHDAMYWYRQDPGQGLRLIYYSQIVNDFQKGDIAEGYSVSREKKESFPLTVTSAQKNPTAFYLCASSNPGQGAGANVLTFGAGSRLTVL.

The chain carries TRBV5-6 and TRBJ2-5; maybe TRBD1 (5 bases). This CDR3 spans 16 amino acids. Germline V gives CDR1 SGHDT, CDR2 YYEEEE. V was trimmed by 0 bases and J by 3 bases, leaving 15 bases between them. The DNA for the CDR3 is TGTGCCAGCAGCTTGGGGGCCCAGGGAAAGGAAGAGACCCAGTACTTC. Translated, it gives CASSLGAQGKEETQYF. Full variable domain (missing parts from reference TRBV5-6 and TRBJ2-5): DAGVTQSPTHLIKTRGQQVTLRCSPKSGHDTVSWYQQALGQGPQFIFQYYEEEERQRGNFPDRFSGHQFPNYSSELNVNALLLGDSALYLCASSLGAQGKEETQYFGPGTRLLVL.

The chain couples TRBV7-2 to TRBJ2-5; D possibly corresponds to TRBD1 (5 bases). This CDR3 comprises 12 residues. Trimming took 7 bases from V and 4 from J, leaving 10 bases between them. Germline CDR1 reads SGHTA; CDR2 reads FQGNSA. CDR3 in DNA: TGTGCCAGCACAAAAACAGGAGAGACCCAGTACTTC. Its protein is CASTKTGETQYF.